The 27 T cell receptor beta chains listed next were all sequenced from one sample in a study of cytomegalovirus exposure and HLA in healthy donors (dated by TCRdb to about 2017). The library was prepared using the immunoSEQ multiplex PCR assay. The multiplex PCR relied on a mix of 60 forward primers for TCR Vbeta segments and 13 reverse primers for TCR Jbeta segments. TCRdb stores this immuneACCESS table with in-frame sequences only. Part of the clones is absent; in the studies checked, under half of the shortfall reflects unresolved V genes, and no reason is known for the rest. The sample includes some 110,000 clones, with less than 80% observed a single time. 2.2% of the sample lies in the top ten. The sample was PBMCs. The receptors stem from a woman in her twenties or thirties in good health and CMV-seronegative.

This clone was seen only a few times. The rearrangement joins TRBV9 to TRBJ1-4; D possibly corresponds to TRBD1 (6 bases). There are 15 residues in the CDR3. Trimming removed 3 bases at V and 2 bases at J, with 11 bases between. Germline V gene sequence: CDR1 SGDLS, CDR2 YYNGEE. The CDR3 region is CASSDSDRTNEKLFF. CDR3 in DNA: TGTGCCAGCAGCGACTCCGACAGGACTAATGAAAAACTGTTTTTT. Full variable domain (rest looked up from reference TRBV9 and TRBJ1-4): DSGVTQTPKHLITATGQRVTLRCSPRSGDLSVYWYQQSLDQGLQFLIQYYNGEERAKGNILERFSAQQFPDLHSELNLSSLELGDSALYFCASSDSDRTNEKLFFGSGTQLSVL.

This clone was seen more than once but under ten times. The chain joins TRBV11-2 to TRBJ1-3; the D gene is possibly TRBD1 (6 bases). The germline gives CDR1 SGHAT, CDR2 FQNNGV. The CDR3 length is 18 residues. With 0 bases removed from V and 1 base from J, the gap between germline ends came to 16 bases. The CDR3 spells CASSLDTLRGPSGNTIYF. In nucleotides, the CDR3 is TGTGCCAGCAGCTTAGATACACTCAGGGGACCATCTGGAAACACCATATATTTT.

The genes are TRBV9 and TRBJ2-7; 7 bases line up with TRBD2. There are 15 residues in the CDR3. Germline V CDR1 and CDR2: SGDLS, YYNGEE. V dropped 0 bases and J dropped 0; count of bases not matched to a gene: 3. CDR3 in amino acids: CASSVGAGNSYEQYF. In nucleotides, the CDR3 is TGTGCCAGCAGCGTAGGAGCGGGGAACTCCTACGAGCAGTACTTC.

In its sample, this clone was seen once. The V and J genes are TRBV5-1 and TRBJ1-5; TRBD1 is a possible D gene (5 bases). Trimming shortened V by 2 bases and J by 4 bases, and 13 bases separated the two germline ends. Germline values: CDR1 SGHRS, CDR2 YFSETQ. The CDR3 has 15 amino acids. The CDR3 DNA follows: TGCGCCAGCAGCTTAAGTCCGACAGTTAATCAGCCCCAGCATTTT. Translated: CASSLSPTVNQPQHF.

The chain carries TRBV4-3 and TRBJ2-5, with D perhaps TRBD2 (5 bases). CDR1 is LGHNA, CDR2 YSLEER, per germline. The CDR3 length is 15 residues. V gave up 0 bases and J gave up 4 bases, with 12 bases separating them. CDR3 region: CASSQELGVAETQYF. CDR3 DNA sequence: TGCGCCAGCAGCCAAGAACTGGGAGTTGCAGAGACCCAGTACTTC.

The chain uses TRBV5-1 and TRBJ2-2; D may be TRBD1 (6 bases). This CDR3 is 16 amino acids long. V dropped 0 bases and J dropped 0 bases, with 9 bases sitting between them. The V gene's germline CDR1 is SGHRS and CDR2 YFSETQ. The CDR3 reads CASSLGTVANTGELFF. CDR3 nucleotide sequence: TGCGCCAGCAGCTTGGGGACAGTCGCGAACACCGGGGAGCTGTTTTTT.

The chain recombines TRBV28 with TRBJ2-5, with D hard to call. This CDR3 region has 13 residues. CDR1 and CDR2 from the germline V gene are MDHEN and SYDVKM. Deletions cut 6 bases from V and 1 base from J, with 9 bases between. The CDR3 coding sequence is TGTGCCAGCAGAGCAGGTTTCCAAGAGACCCAGTACTTC. Its protein product is CASRAGFQETQYF.

The V and J genes are TRBV19 and TRBJ1-1, with TRBD1 as a possible D gene (6 bases). This CDR3 comprises 15 residues. Germline loops: CDR1 LNHDA, CDR2 SQIVND (reference sequence). V was clipped by 4 bases and J by 1 base, with 13 bases between them. The CDR3 spells CASSRGRATNTEAFF. DNA of the CDR3: TGTGCCAGTAGTAGGGGGCGGGCCACGAACACTGAAGCTTTCTTT.

This chain uses TRBV2 with TRBJ2-3; 11 nucleotides align to TRBD2. After removal of 6 bases from V and 0 bases from J, the junction contained 11 bases not matched to a gene. Germline assignment: CDR1 SNHLY and CDR2 FYNNEI. The CDR3 runs 18 residues. CDR3 nucleotide sequence: TGTGCCAGCAGCCGAGCTAGCGGGAGGCTAACTAGCACAGATACGCAGTATTTT. It translates to CASSRASGRLTSTDTQYF.

This clone was counted a few times. J is TRBJ2-3 and V is TRBV29-1; 9 bases are a match to TRBD2. J was trimmed by 0 bases and V by 6 bases; bases with no gene match: 1. This CDR3 has 13 residues. Germline V gives CDR1 SQVTM, CDR2 ANQGSEA. CDR3 DNA: TGCAGCGTGGGACTAGCTAGCACAGATACGCAGTATTTT. It is translated as CSVGLASTDTQYF.

This chain joins TRBV29-1 and TRBJ1-2, with D maybe TRBD1 (5 bases). V lost 6 bases and J 4 bases, leaving 12 bases between the germline ends. CDR3 length: 12 amino acids. Germline CDR1 reads SQVTM; CDR2 reads ANQGSEA. This chain's CDR3 is CSVAGVGYGYTF. In nucleotides, the CDR3 is TGCAGCGTCGCGGGGGTTGGCTATGGCTACACCTTC.

A few counts support this clone. V and J are TRBV20-1 and TRBJ2-7; D is ambiguous. V was clipped by 6 bases and J by 4 bases, with 10 bases between them. Germline V gives CDR1 DFQATT, CDR2 SNEGSKA (reference sequence). This CDR3 has 11 residues. The CDR3 DNA reads TGCAGTGCCATGACGGGTTACGAGCAGTACTTC. Translation gives CSAMTGYEQYF.

The chain uses TRBV30 and TRBJ1-1; tentatively, D is TRBD1 (6 bases). This CDR3 region has 16 residues. Germline V gives CDR1 GTSNPN, CDR2 SVGIG (reference sequence). The germline V and J ends were trimmed by 7 bases and 2 bases, with 23 bases remaining between them. The CDR3 is CASEAPNRVINTEAFF. The CDR3 DNA sequence: TGTGCCTCAGAGGCCCCAAACAGGGTTATTAACACTGAAGCTTTCTTT.

V usage is TRBV5-1 and J usage is TRBJ2-5, with 7 positions matching TRBD1. Germline V gene data show CDR1 as SGHRS and CDR2 as YFSETQ. The CDR3 consists of 15 residues. The J segment lost 6 bases and the V segment lost 5 bases, leaving 13 bases of the junction unmatched. CDR3 in DNA: TGCGCCAGCAGTTCCAGGACAGGAGAAAGTAAGACCCAGTACTTC. Translated, it gives CASSSRTGESKTQYF.

This clone showed up just once. V usage is TRBV18 and J usage is TRBJ2-2; a possible D gene is TRBD1 (6 bases). The CDR3 has 13 residues. Trimming removed 1 base from V and 6 bases from J, with 6 bases in between. The V gene's germline CDR1 is KGHSH and CDR2 LQKENI. The DNA for the CDR3 is TGTGCCAGCTCACCACAGGGGGCCGGGGAGCTGTTTTTT. This encodes CASSPQGAGELFF.

This chain connects TRBV6-1 to TRBJ1-1; tentatively, D is TRBD1 (5 bases). The germline V gene has CDR1 MNHNS and CDR2 SASEGT. CDR3 length equals 19 residues. V lost 0 bases, J lost 3 bases, and 23 bases lay in between. In nucleotides, the CDR3 is TGTGCCAGCAGTGAAGCGCCGGGGTTTTCGACACGGGGGGACACTGAAGCTTTCTTT. Translation: CASSEAPGFSTRGDTEAFF.

This sequence joins TRBV5-1 and TRBJ2-5; D remains ambiguous. V lost 0 bases and J lost 5, with 11 bases in between. Germline CDR1 and CDR2: SGHRS and YFSETQ. The CDR3 is 14 amino acids. The CDR3 nucleotides are TGCGCCAGCAGCTTGGCGCGAGGATCGGAGACCCAGTACTTC. Its translation: CASSLARGSETQYF.

This chain links TRBV4-3 with TRBJ2-1, with 13 bases aligning to TRBD2. J lost 7 bases, V lost 0 bases, and 9 bases had no gene match. Germline V gene sequence: CDR1 LGHNA, CDR2 YSLEER. The CDR3 has 18 amino acids. The CDR3 loop reads CASSQDIRRLAGGNEQFF. CDR3 bases: TGCGCCAGCAGCCAAGATATTCGGAGACTAGCGGGAGGTAATGAGCAGTTCTTC.

This clone turned up a few times. At one end the junction does not follow the germline gene, possibly because of a read error. V is TRBV7-9 and J is TRBJ2-1; D remains unclear. Germline V lookup: CDR1 SEHNR, CDR2 FQNEAQ (reference sequence). The length of the CDR3 is 12 residues. DNA for the CDR3: TGTTCCAGCAGCTACCAGAACAATGAGCAGTTCTTC. Translation gives CSSSYQNNEQFF.

This clone was detected a few times. V usage is TRBV6-1 and J usage is TRBJ1-1, with 7 bases aligning to TRBD1. The CDR3 length is 17 residues. The germline gives CDR1 MNHNS, CDR2 SASEGT. Trimming cost V 3 bases and J 3 bases; bases outside gene matches: 13. The CDR3 DNA reads TGTGCCAGCAGTGAGCTAGTTAGGGGGCATTGGGACACTGAAGCTTTCTTT. This encodes CASSELVRGHWDTEAFF.

V usage is TRBV6-4 and J usage is TRBJ2-1, with a weak D call TRBD1 (6 bases). CDR1 is MRHNA, CDR2 SNTAGT, per germline. The CDR3 has 16 amino acids. Trimming removed 0 bases at V and 4 bases at J, with 13 bases between. The CDR3 coding sequence is TGTGCCAGCAGTGACTCGAGCAGGGGTGGGTACAATGAGCAGTTCTTC. It yields the protein CASSDSSRGGYNEQFF.

The gene calls are TRBV5-1 and TRBJ1-6; D uncertain. Germline lookup yields CDR1 SGHRS and CDR2 YFSETQ. The CDR3 extends over 18 amino acids. V shed 0 bases and J shed 0 bases, with 13 bases lying between them. In nucleotides, the CDR3 is TGCGCCAGCAGCTTGGTAGCGGCCGCAAGCTCCTATAATTCACCCCTCCACTTT. Protein sequence: CASSLVAAASSYNSPLHF.

The gene calls are TRBV5-1 and TRBJ2-1, with 8 bases matching TRBD1. The CDR3 is made up of 16 amino acids. V dropped 9 bases and J dropped 9; count of bases not matched to a gene: 20. The germline gives CDR1 SGHRS, CDR2 YFSETQ. CDR3 nucleotides: TGCGCCACCAGACCCTCGACAGGGGACTTTCGAGGTGAGCAGTTCTTC. The encoded protein is CATRPSTGDFRGEQFF.

This clone came up a few times. The DNA is left out, because the CDR3 cannot be placed on it with certainty; the CDR3 is given as TCRdb lists it. This rearrangement joins TRBV20-1 to TRBJ1-2. From germline, CDR1 is DFQATT and CDR2 SNEGSKA (reference sequence). With termini counted, the CDR3 has 11 amino acids. CDR3 residues: CSARVGVGATF.

In this sample, this clone turned up once. The genes are TRBV7-9 and TRBJ2-7, with 7 bases lining up with TRBD1. The CDR3 loop spans 15 amino acids. Per the germline V gene, CDR1 is SEHNR and CDR2 is FQNEAQ (reference sequence). The V and J ends lost 1 base and 0 bases, in that order; junction bases with no gene match: 3. Here the CDR3 reads CASSLGQGFSYEQYF. The CDR3, as DNA: TGTGCCAGCAGCTTAGGACAGGGTTTCTCCTACGAGCAGTACTTC.

This clone has only one observation. The chain carries TRBV6-4 and TRBJ2-1; 12 bases are shared with TRBD1. The CDR3 sequence is 14 residues long. Per the germline V gene, CDR1 is MRHNA and CDR2 is SNTAGT. V was clipped by 6 bases and J by 7 bases; unmatched bases: 4. CDR3 residues: CASSEGQGANEQFF. The CDR3 DNA follows: TGTGCCAGCAGCGAGGGACAGGGGGCGAATGAGCAGTTCTTC.

V and J are TRBV27 and TRBJ1-1; D gene uncertain. Trimming pared 1 base from V and 5 bases from J, leaving 14 bases between. Germline CDR1 and CDR2: MNHEY and SMNVEV (reference sequence). This CDR3 comprises 15 residues. CDR3 amino acids: CASSLYGGIGTEAFF. DNA of the CDR3: TGTGCCAGCAGTTTATACGGAGGGATCGGTACTGAAGCTTTCTTT.